This T cell receptor (beta chain) was observed in a study of response to subunit inactivated influenza vaccine. Study results and caveats: There was a suggestion from the authors that each seasonal influenza vaccination recruits few new T cells.

As to this clonotype: Its matching antigen is unknown.

J gave up 3 bases and V 4 bases, and 6 bases lay outside the gene matches. This CDR3 has 14 amino acids. Germline-derived CDR1 and CDR2 are MNHEY and SVGAGI. TCRdb independently ran MiXCR on the RT-PCR reads; one entry per CDR3 protein. Of roughly 780,000 distinct CDR3 sequences detected, around a sixth appear once; the ten largest clones hold roughly 10%. Material: PBMCs from blood, obtained roughly 5 days after vaccination. The chain uses TRBV6-5 and TRBJ2-7, with 7 bases fitting TRBD1. The TCR sequence derives from a man between 50 and 59 years old who received an inactivated influenza vaccine. The CDR3 DNA reads TGTGCCAGCAGTTTAGGGACAGTTTTCTACGAGCAGTACTTC. Its protein is CASSLGTVFYEQYF.